This T cell receptor (beta chain) was obtained from a study of blood T cells in healthy people across ages. Findings of the study overall: Unsorted PBMCs ruled out conclusive naive versus antigen-experienced comparison.

Alongside a J-beta primer mix, a sample-barcoded 5' primer served in a second PCR lasting about 7 to 11 cycles. Every sample produced at least 2.5 million CDR3-containing paired-end reads. TCRdb reanalysed the 5' RACE reads using MiXCR and keeps one entry per CDR3 protein. The sample holds 730,000 or so distinct CDR3 sequences, roughly 47% seen once. A remark on this clonotype: Its antigen is unknown. Possible read error: a much larger clone is one base away.

V gave up 5 bases and J gave up 12 bases, with 11 bases separating them. The CDR3 runs to 11 residues. Germline CDR1 and CDR2: SGHTA and FQGNSA. Sequencing was performed on blood. The clonotype originates from a woman aged 55-70 years in good health. The rearrangement uses TRBV7-2 and TRBJ2-4; D is ambiguous. The CDR3, as DNA: TGTGCCAGCAGCCCCCTCGGCAGTCAGTACTTC. Translation gives CASSPLGSQYF.